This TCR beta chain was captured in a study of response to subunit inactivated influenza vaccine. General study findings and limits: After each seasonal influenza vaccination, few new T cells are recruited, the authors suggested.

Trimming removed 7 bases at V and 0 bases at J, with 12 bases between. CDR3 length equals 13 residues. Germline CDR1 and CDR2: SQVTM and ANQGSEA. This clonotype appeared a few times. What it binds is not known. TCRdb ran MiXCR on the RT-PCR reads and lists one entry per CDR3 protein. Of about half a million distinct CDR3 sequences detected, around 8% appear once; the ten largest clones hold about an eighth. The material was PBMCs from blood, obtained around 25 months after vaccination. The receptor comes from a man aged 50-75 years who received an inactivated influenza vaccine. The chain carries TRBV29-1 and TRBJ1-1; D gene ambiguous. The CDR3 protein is CSAAGDMNTEAFF. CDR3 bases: TGCAGCGCTGCAGGAGATATGAACACTGAAGCTTTCTTT.